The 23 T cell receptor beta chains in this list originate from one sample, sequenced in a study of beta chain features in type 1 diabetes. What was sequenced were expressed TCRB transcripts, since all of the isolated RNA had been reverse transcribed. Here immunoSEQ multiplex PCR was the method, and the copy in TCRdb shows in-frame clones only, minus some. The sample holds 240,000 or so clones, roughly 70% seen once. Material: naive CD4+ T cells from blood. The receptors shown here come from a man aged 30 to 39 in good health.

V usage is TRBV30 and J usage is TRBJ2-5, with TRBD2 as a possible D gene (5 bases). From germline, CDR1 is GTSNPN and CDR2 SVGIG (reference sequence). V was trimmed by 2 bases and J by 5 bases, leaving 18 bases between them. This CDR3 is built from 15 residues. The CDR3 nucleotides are TGTGCCTGGAGTAAAAGAGGGCAGTCCGGGGAGACCCAGTACTTC. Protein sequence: CAWSKRGQSGETQYF.

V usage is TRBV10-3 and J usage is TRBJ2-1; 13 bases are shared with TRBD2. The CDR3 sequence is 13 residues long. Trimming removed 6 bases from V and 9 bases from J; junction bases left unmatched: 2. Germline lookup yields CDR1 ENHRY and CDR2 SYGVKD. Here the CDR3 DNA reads TGTGCCATCAGGGGACTAGCGGGACGTGAGCAGTTCTTC. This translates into CAIRGLAGREQFF.

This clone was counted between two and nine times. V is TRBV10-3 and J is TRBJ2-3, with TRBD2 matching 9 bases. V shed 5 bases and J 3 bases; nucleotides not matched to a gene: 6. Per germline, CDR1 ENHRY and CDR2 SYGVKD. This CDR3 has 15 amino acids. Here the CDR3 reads CAISRAGGPTDTQYF. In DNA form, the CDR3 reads TGTGCCATCAGTCGGGCGGGGGGGCCGACAGATACGCAGTATTTT.

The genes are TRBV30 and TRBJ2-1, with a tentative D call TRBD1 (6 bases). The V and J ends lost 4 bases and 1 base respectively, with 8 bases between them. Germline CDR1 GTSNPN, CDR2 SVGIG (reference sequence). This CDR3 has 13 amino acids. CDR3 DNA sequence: TGTGCCTGGAAGGGGGTTTCCTACAATGAGCAGTTCTTC. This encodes CAWKGVSYNEQFF.

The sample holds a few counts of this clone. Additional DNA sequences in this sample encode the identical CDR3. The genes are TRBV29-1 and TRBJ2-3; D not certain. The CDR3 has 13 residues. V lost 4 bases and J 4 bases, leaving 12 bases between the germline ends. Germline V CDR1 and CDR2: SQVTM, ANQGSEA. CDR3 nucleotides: TGCAGCGTTGGTGGCAGGCTCCCAGATACGCAGTATTTT. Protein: CSVGGRLPDTQYF.

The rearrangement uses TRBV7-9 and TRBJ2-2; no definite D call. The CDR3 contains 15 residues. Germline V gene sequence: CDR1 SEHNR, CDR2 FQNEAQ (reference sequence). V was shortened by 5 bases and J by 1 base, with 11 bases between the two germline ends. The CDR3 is CASSVGRVNTGELFF. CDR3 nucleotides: TGTGCCAGCAGCGTAGGGCGTGTGAACACCGGGGAGCTGTTTTTT.

This CDR3 is CAWSAGRGKKGTF. CDR3 sequence (DNA): TGTGCCTGGAGTGCGGGCAGGGGGAAGAAAGGCACCTTC. The chain joins TRBV30 to TRBJ1-2, with 7 bases that match TRBD1. Losses at the gene ends were 1 base for V and 13 bases for J; bases not matched to a gene: 12. CDR3 size: 13 residues. Germline V gene data show CDR1 as GTSNPN and CDR2 as SVGIG (reference sequence).

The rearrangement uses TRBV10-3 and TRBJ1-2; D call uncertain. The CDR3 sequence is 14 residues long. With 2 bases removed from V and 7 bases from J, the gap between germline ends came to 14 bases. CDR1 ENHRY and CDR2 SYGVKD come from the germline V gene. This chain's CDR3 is CAISETADRAGYTF. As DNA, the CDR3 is TGTGCCATCAGTGAGACCGCGGATCGGGCTGGCTACACCTTC.

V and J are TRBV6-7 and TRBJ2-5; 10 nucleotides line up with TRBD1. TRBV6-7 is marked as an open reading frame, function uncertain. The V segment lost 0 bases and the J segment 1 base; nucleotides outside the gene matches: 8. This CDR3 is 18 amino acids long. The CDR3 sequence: CASSYSMGQGNSQETQYF. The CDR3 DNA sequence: TGTGCCAGCAGTTACTCGATGGGACAGGGGAATTCCCAAGAGACCCAGTACTTC.

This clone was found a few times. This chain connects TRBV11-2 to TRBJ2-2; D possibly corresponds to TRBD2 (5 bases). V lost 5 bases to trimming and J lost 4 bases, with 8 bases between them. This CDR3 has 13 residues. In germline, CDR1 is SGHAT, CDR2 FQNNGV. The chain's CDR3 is CASSQAGTGELFF. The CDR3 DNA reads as TGTGCCAGCAGCCAGGCGGGCACCGGGGAGCTGTTTTTT.

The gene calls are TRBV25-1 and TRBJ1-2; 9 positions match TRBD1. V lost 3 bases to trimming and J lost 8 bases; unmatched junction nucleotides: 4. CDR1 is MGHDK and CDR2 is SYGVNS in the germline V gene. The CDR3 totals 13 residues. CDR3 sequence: CASSDPGQGGYTF. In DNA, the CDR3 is TGTGCCAGCAGTGACCCGGGACAGGGAGGCTACACCTTC.

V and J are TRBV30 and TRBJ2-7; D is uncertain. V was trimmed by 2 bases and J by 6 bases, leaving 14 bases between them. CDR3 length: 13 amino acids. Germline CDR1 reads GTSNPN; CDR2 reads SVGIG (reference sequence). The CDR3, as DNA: TGTGCCTGGAGTAACGGTATGGTTTCCGAGCAGTACTTC. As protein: CAWSNGMVSEQYF.

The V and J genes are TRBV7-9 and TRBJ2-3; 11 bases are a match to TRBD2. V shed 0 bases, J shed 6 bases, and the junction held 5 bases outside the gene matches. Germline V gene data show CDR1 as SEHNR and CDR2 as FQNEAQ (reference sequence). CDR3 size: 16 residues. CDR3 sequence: CASSLAPLAGGDTQYF. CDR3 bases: TGTGCCAGCAGCTTAGCCCCCCTAGCGGGAGGTGATACGCAGTATTTT. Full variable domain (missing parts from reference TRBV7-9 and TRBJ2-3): DTGVSQNPRHKITKRGQNVTFRCDPISEHNRLYWYRQTLGQGPEFLTYFQNEAQLEKSRLLSDRFSAERPKGSFSTLEIQRTEQGDSAMYLCASSLAPLAGGDTQYFGPGTRLTVL.

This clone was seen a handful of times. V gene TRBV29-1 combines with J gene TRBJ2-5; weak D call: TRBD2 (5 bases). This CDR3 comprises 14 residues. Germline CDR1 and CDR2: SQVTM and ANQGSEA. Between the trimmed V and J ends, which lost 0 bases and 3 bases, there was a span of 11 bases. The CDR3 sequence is CSVEESRGKETQYF. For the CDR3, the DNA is TGCAGCGTTGAAGAGTCTCGAGGGAAAGAGACCCAGTACTTC.

The CDR3 DNA reads as TGTGCCAGCAGTGAGCCCGGGACAGGGAACACTGAAGCTTTCTTT. Translated, it gives CASSEPGTGNTEAFF. The chain employs TRBV25-1 and TRBJ1-1; TRBD1 matches at 8 bases. This CDR3 has 15 residues. J was trimmed by 1 base and V by 3 bases; bases with no gene match: 4. CDR1 and CDR2 (germline): MGHDK, SYGVNS.

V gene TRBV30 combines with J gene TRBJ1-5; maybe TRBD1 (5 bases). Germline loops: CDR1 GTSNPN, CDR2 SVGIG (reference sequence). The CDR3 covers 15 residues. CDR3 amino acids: CTEGAERGGNQPQHF. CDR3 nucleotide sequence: TGTACCGAAGGGGCCGAACGAGGGGGCAATCAGCCCCAGCATTTT.

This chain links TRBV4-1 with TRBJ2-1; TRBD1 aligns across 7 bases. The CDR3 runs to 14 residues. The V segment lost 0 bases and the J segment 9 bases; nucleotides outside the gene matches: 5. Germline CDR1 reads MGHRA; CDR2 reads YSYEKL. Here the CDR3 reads CASSQDGTVGEQFF. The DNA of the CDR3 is TGCGCCAGCAGCCAAGATGGGACAGTGGGTGAGCAGTTCTTC.

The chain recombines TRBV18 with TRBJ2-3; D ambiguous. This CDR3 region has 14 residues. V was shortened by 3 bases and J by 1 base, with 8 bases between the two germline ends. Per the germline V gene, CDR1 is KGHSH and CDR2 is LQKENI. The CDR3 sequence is CASSPHHGTDTQYF. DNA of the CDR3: TGTGCCAGCTCACCCCACCATGGCACAGATACGCAGTATTTT.

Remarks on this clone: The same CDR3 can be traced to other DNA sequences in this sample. The CDR3: CAWSVRGTEAFF. The DNA of the CDR3 is TGTGCCTGGAGTGTACGAGGGACTGAAGCTTTCTTT. The rearrangement uses TRBV30 and TRBJ1-1, with D unresolved. The germline V gene encodes CDR1 GTSNPN and CDR2 SVGIG (reference sequence). This CDR3 is 12 amino acids long. V was cut by 0 bases and J by 5 bases, with 7 bases left in between.

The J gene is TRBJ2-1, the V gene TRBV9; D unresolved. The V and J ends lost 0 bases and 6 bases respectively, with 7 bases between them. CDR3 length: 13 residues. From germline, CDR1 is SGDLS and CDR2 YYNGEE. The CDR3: CASSVALSNEQFF. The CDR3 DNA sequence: TGTGCCAGCAGCGTAGCCCTTTCCAATGAGCAGTTCTTC.

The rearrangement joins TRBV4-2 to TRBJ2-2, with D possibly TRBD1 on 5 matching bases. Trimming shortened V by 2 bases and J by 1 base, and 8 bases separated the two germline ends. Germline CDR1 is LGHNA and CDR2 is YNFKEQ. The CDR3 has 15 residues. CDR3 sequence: CASSQQDRNTGELFF. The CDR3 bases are TGTGCCAGCAGCCAACAAGACAGGAACACCGGGGAGCTGTTTTTT.

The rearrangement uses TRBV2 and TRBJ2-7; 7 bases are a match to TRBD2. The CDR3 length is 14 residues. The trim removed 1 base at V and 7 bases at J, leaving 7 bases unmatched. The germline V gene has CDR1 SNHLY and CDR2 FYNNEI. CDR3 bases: TGTGCCAGCAGTGAAGTAGTTGAGGGAGGGGAGCAGTACTTC. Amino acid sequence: CASSEVVEGGEQYF.

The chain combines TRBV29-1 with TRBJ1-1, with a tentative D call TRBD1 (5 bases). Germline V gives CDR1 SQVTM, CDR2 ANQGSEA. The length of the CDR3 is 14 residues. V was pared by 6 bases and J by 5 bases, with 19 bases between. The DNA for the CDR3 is TGCAGCGTCGCATTAGCTGTAAGGGGAACTGAAGCTTTCTTT. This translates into CSVALAVRGTEAFF.